These T cell receptor beta chains were read from a single sample in a study of blood T cell repertoires in COVID-19. Using immunoSEQ multiplex PCR, the repertoire was profiled, and TCRdb retains in-frame clones only, with some absent. Altogether around 65,000 clones are present, around 80% being singletons, with the ten largest covering about a sixth. The sequenced material came from peripheral blood. Every receptor here comes from a man older than 75 with acute or convalescent COVID-19. Each CDR3 is given with its conserved first and last residue. Fields, in order: J gene, D gene, V gene, clone size, CDR3 protein, CDR3 DNA. A D gene is named only where the DNA matches it firmly. Expanded clones get a size class; other rows say once, few or many, or leave the size out.

J gene: TRBJ1-1
D gene: -
V gene: TRBV28
clone size: -
CDR3 protein: CASTGEEAFF
CDR3 DNA: TGTGCCAGCACGGGGGAAGAAGCTTTCTTT

J gene: TRBJ2-3
D gene: TRBD2
V gene: TRBV6-2/TRBV6-3
clone size: once
CDR3 protein: CASSYRTIGRGDTQYF
CDR3 DNA: TGTGCCAGCAGTTACCGGACTATAGGGAGGGGAGATACGCAGTATTTT

J gene: TRBJ1-1
D gene: -
V gene: TRBV6-2/TRBV6-3
clone size: -
CDR3 protein: CASSYPTVTAAFF
CDR3 DNA: TGTGCCAGCAGTTACCCTACGGTCACAGCCGCTTTCTTT

J gene: TRBJ2-3
D gene: -
V gene: TRBV2
clone size: -
CDR3 protein: CASRPGLQTDTQYF
CDR3 DNA: TGTGCCAGCAGACCGGGACTCCAAACAGATACGCAGTATTTT

J gene: TRBJ2-3
D gene: -
V gene: TRBV9
clone size: few
CDR3 protein: CASSVMWGRSDTQYF
CDR3 DNA: TGTGCCAGCAGCGTAATGTGGGGGCGGTCAGATACGCAGTATTTT

J gene: TRBJ1-5
D gene: TRBD1
V gene: TRBV7-2
clone size: few
CDR3 protein: CASRATGVNQPQHF
CDR3 DNA: TGTGCCAGCAGGGCTACAGGGGTTAATCAGCCCCAGCATTTT

J gene: TRBJ2-3
D gene: -
V gene: TRBV18
clone size: -
CDR3 protein: CASSPRGKNVNTQYF
CDR3 DNA: TGTGCCAGCTCACCTAGAGGGAAGAACGTAAATACGCAGTATTTT

J gene: TRBJ2-7
D gene: -
V gene: TRBV18
clone size: -
CDR3 protein: CASSPVGSTGAFYEQYF
CDR3 DNA: TGTGCCAGCTCACCAGTCGGTTCGACAGGAGCATTCTACGAGCAGTACTTC

J gene: TRBJ1-2
D gene: -
V gene: TRBV5-4
clone size: -
CDR3 protein: CASSLAYRRDGYTF
CDR3 DNA: TGTGCCAGCAGCTTGGCATACCGACGGGATGGCTACACCTTC

J gene: TRBJ2-2
D gene: -
V gene: TRBV27
clone size: many
CDR3 protein: CASSLYQGVRGTGELFF
CDR3 DNA: TGTGCCAGCAGTTTATACCAAGGGGTGCGAGGCACCGGGGAGCTGTTTTTT

J gene: TRBJ1-1
D gene: -
V gene: TRBV14
clone size: -
CDR3 protein: CASSQDSSRAFF
CDR3 DNA: TGTGCCAGCAGCCAAGATTCGTCGAGGGCTTTCTTT

J gene: TRBJ2-5
D gene: -
V gene: TRBV7-2
clone size: -
CDR3 protein: CASRSSAAQETQYF
CDR3 DNA: TGTGCCAGCAGATCTAGCGCCGCCCAAGAGACCCAGTACTTC

J gene: TRBJ2-7
D gene: TRBD2
V gene: TRBV5-6
clone size: few
CDR3 protein: CASSSGLAGVHEQYF
CDR3 DNA: TGTGCCAGCAGCTCCGGACTAGCGGGAGTTCACGAGCAGTACTTC

J gene: TRBJ2-1
D gene: TRBD2
V gene: TRBV4-1
clone size: -
CDR3 protein: CASSQERLAGAQSQFF
CDR3 DNA: TGCGCCAGCAGCCAGGAACGACTAGCGGGAGCCCAGTCGCAGTTCTTC

J gene: TRBJ1-3
D gene: TRBD1
V gene: TRBV28
clone size: -
CDR3 protein: CATGDRGRGNTIYF
CDR3 DNA: TGTGCCACCGGCGACAGGGGGCGAGGAAACACCATATATTTT

J gene: TRBJ1-4
D gene: TRBD1
V gene: TRBV7-6
clone size: -
CDR3 protein: CASSAGTGVFEKLFF
CDR3 DNA: TGTGCCAGCAGCGCCGGGACAGGGGTTTTTGAAAAACTGTTTTTT

J gene: TRBJ2-7
D gene: -
V gene: TRBV7-6
clone size: -
CDR3 protein: CASSLVAADSYEQYF
CDR3 DNA: TGTGCCAGCAGCTTAGTAGCGGCGGATTCCTACGAGCAGTACTTC

J gene: TRBJ1-6
D gene: -
V gene: TRBV30
clone size: -
CDR3 protein: CAWSRGAVALHF
CDR3 DNA: TGTGCCTGGAGTCGAGGCGCGGTGGCCCTCCACTTT

J gene: TRBJ2-7
D gene: -
V gene: TRBV6-1
clone size: few
CDR3 protein: CASSEDIRSYEQYF
CDR3 DNA: TGTGCCAGCAGTGAAGATATTCGCTCCTACGAGCAGTACTTC

J gene: TRBJ1-2
D gene: -
V gene: TRBV20-1
clone size: -
CDR3 protein: CSAVQNYGYTF
CDR3 DNA: TGCAGTGCAGTACAGAACTATGGCTACACCTTC

J gene: TRBJ2-1
D gene: -
V gene: TRBV7-2
clone size: -
CDR3 protein: CASSLTASYNEQFF
CDR3 DNA: TGTGCCAGCAGCTTAACAGCCTCCTACAATGAGCAGTTCTTC

J gene: TRBJ2-3
D gene: -
V gene: TRBV9
clone size: -
CDR3 protein: CASNRASEGTDTQYF
CDR3 DNA: TGTGCCAGCAATCGGGCTAGCGAGGGCACAGATACGCAGTATTTT

J gene: TRBJ2-1
D gene: -
V gene: TRBV6-2/TRBV6-3
clone size: -
CDR3 protein: CASSYILVGYNEQFF
CDR3 DNA: TGTGCCAGCAGTTACATCCTAGTGGGCTACAATGAGCAGTTCTTC

J gene: TRBJ1-4
D gene: TRBD1
V gene: TRBV7-2
clone size: once
CDR3 protein: CASSSTFGTGVKKLFF
CDR3 DNA: TGTGCCAGCAGCTCCACATTCGGGACAGGGGTCAAAAAACTGTTTTTT

J gene: TRBJ1-1
D gene: -
V gene: TRBV5-1
clone size: -
CDR3 protein: CASSLAGEKGTEAFF
CDR3 DNA: TGCGCCAGCAGCTTGGCGGGGGAAAAGGGCACTGAAGCTTTCTTT

J gene: TRBJ2-2
D gene: -
V gene: TRBV14
clone size: -
CDR3 protein: CASSQVGRINTGELFF
CDR3 DNA: TGTGCCAGCAGCCAAGTTGGGCGTATAAACACCGGGGAGCTGTTTTTT

J gene: TRBJ2-7
D gene: TRBD2
V gene: TRBV5-1
clone size: -
CDR3 protein: CASSPQAGTSYEQYF
CDR3 DNA: TGCGCCAGCAGCCCCCAAGCGGGAACCTCCTACGAGCAGTACTTC

J gene: TRBJ1-5
D gene: TRBD1
V gene: TRBV6-5
clone size: -
CDR3 protein: CASRGQGVSNQPQHF
CDR3 DNA: TGTGCCAGCAGAGGACAGGGGGTGAGCAATCAGCCCCAGCATTTT

J gene: TRBJ2-7
D gene: TRBD2
V gene: TRBV29-1
clone size: -
CDR3 protein: CSVLRLAVTSYEQYF
CDR3 DNA: TGCAGCGTCCTAAGACTAGCGGTCACCTCCTACGAGCAGTACTTC

J gene: TRBJ1-5
D gene: -
V gene: TRBV19
clone size: -
CDR3 protein: CASSSRGIIQPQHF
CDR3 DNA: TGTGCCAGTAGTTCGAGAGGCATCATTCAGCCCCAGCATTTT

J gene: TRBJ2-7
D gene: -
V gene: TRBV15
clone size: -
CDR3 protein: CATSIGRDYEQYF
CDR3 DNA: TGTGCCACCAGCATCGGACGGGACTACGAGCAGTACTTC